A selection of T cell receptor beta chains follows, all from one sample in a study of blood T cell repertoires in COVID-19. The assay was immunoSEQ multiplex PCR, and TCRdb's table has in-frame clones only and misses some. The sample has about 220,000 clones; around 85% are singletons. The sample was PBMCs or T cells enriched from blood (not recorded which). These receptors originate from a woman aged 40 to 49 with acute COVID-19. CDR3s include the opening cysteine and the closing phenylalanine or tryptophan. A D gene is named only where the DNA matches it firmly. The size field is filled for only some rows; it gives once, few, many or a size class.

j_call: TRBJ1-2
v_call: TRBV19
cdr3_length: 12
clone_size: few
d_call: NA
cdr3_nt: TGTGCCAGTGGTCACAGGGATGCTGGCTACACCTTC
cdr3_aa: CASGHRDAGYTF

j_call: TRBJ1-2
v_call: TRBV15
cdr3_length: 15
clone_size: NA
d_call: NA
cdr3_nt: TGTGCCACCAGCAGAGATCAGGCACACTCGGGAGGCTACACCTTC
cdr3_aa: CATSRDQAHSGGYTF

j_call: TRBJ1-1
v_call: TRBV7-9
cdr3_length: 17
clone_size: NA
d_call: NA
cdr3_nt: TGTGCCAGCAGCTTAGGGAGGGGCGCCCTTTACGGCACTGAAGCTTTCTTT
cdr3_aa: CASSLGRGALYGTEAFF

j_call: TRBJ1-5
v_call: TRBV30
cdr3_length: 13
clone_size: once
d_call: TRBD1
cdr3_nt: TGTGCCTGGAGGGGACAGAGTAATCAGCCCCAGCATTTT
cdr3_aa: CAWRGQSNQPQHF

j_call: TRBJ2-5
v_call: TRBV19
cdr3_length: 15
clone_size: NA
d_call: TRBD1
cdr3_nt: TGTGCCAGTAGTGGAGGGACAGGGGCTATCGAGACCCAGTACTTC
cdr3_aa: CASSGGTGAIETQYF

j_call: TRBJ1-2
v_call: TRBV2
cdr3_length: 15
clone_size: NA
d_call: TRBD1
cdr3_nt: TGTGCCAGCAGCAACTCCCCGGGACAGGGGTCAGGCTACACCTTC
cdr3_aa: CASSNSPGQGSGYTF

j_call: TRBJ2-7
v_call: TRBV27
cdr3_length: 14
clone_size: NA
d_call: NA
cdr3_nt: TGTGCCAGCAGTTCGGAGGTCCTCTCCTACGAGCAGTACTTC
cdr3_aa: CASSSEVLSYEQYF

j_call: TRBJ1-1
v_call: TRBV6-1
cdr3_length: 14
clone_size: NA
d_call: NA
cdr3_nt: TGTGCCAGCAGTGAACTTAGGGGGAACACTGAAGCTTTCTTT
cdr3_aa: CASSELRGNTEAFF

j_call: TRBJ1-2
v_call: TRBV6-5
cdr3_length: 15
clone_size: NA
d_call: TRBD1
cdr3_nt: TGTGCCAGCAGTCACCCCACCGACAGGGTGGAGGGCTACACCTTC
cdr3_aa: CASSHPTDRVEGYTF

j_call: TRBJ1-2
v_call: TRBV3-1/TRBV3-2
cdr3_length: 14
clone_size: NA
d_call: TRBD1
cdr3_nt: TGTGCCAGCAGCCCGACAGGGGGTGGCTATGGCTACACCTTC
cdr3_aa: CASSPTGGGYGYTF

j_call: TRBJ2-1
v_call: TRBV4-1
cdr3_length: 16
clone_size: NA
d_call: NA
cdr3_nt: TGCGCCAGCAGCCTTTCCCCTGGGGGCCAATACAATGAGCAGTTCTTC
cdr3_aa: CASSLSPGGQYNEQFF

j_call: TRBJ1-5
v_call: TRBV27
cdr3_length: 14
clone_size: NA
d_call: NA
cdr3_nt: TGTGCCAGCAGTTTAAAAGAGTACAATCAGCCCCAGCATTTT
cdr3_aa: CASSLKEYNQPQHF

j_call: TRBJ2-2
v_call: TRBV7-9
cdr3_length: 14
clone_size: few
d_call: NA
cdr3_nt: TGTGCCAGCAGCTCGGCGGGAAGAGCGGGGGAGCTGTTTTTT
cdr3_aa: CASSSAGRAGELFF

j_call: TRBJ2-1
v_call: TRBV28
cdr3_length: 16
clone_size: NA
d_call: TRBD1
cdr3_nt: TGTGCCAGCAGTTTATTGCGACAGGGGCTGGTGAATGAGCAGTTCTTC
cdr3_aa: CASSLLRQGLVNEQFF

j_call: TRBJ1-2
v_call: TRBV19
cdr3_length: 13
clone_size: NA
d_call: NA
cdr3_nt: TGTGCCAGTAGTCCCGACAGGCACGGTGGCTACACCTTC
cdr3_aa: CASSPDRHGGYTF

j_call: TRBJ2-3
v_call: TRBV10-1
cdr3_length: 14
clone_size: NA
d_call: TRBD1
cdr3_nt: TGCGCCAGATTTCCGACAGGGGGCACAGATACGCAGTATTTT
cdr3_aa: CARFPTGGTDTQYF

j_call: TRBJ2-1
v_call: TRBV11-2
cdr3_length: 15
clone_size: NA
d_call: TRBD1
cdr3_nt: TGTGCCAGCACCCTAGGGGACAGGGTATACAATGAGCAGTTCTTC
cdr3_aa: CASTLGDRVYNEQFF

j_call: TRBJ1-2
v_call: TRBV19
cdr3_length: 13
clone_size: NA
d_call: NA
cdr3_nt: TGTGCCAGTAGTGCACAGGTTGACTATGGCTACACCTTC
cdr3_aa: CASSAQVDYGYTF

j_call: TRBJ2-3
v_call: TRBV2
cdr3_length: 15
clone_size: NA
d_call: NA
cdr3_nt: TGTGCCAGCGAGGGTGAAAGAGGGATACTTGATACGCAGTATTTT
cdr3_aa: CASEGERGILDTQYF

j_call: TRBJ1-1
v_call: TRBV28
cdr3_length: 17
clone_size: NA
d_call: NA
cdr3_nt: TGTGCCAGCAGTTTACTAAGGCAGGGGCTAAAGAACACTGAAGCTTTCTTT
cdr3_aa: CASSLLRQGLKNTEAFF

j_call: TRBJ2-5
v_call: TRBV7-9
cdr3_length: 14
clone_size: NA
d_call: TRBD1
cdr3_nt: TGTGCCAGCAGCTTGACAGGGCTTGAAGAGACCCAGTACTTC
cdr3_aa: CASSLTGLEETQYF

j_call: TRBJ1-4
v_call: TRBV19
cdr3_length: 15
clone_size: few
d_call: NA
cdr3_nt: TGTGCCAGTAGTATAGTTTCGGGAGGTGGAGAAAAACTGTTTTTT
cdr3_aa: CASSIVSGGGEKLFF

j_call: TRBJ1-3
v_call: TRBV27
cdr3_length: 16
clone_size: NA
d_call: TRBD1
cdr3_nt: TGTGCCAGCAGCTGGACAGGGAAGACCTCTGGAAACACCATATATTTT
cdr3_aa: CASSWTGKTSGNTIYF

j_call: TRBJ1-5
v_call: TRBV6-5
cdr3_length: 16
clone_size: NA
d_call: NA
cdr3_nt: TGTGCCAGCAGTTATGGGCCCCCGCGGGACCAACAGCCCCAGCATTTT
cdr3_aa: CASSYGPPRDQQPQHF